The T cell receptor beta chain under discussion was sequenced for a study of CXCR3-negative and CXCR3-positive naive CD8 T cells. Overall study results and limits: TRB CDR3s were more hydrophobic in CXCR3-positive than in CXCR3-negative naive cells.

Through 5' RACE with UMI labels, the TRB cDNA libraries were prepared. Following a re-call of the 5' RACE reads, TCRdb has one entry per CDR3 protein and lacks DNA. Its listing shows approximately 59,000 distinct CDR3 sequences. CDR3 length: 13 amino acids. From germline, CDR1 is SQVTM and CDR2 ANQGSEA. Concerning this clonotype: Its specificity is not known.

The sample taken for sequencing was naive CXCR3+ CD8+ T cells from blood. Noted subset: CD45RO-CCR7+CD27+CD95- naive CD8+ T cells expressing CXCR3 (TNR3+). The chain couples TRBV29-1 to TRBJ2-7; as DNA is missing, the TRBD1 call by TCRdb cannot be tested. The clonotype was recovered from a human donor in good health. Some clones in this sample may be carry-over from other donors' samples. The CDR3 sequence is CSSLDRLSYEQYF.